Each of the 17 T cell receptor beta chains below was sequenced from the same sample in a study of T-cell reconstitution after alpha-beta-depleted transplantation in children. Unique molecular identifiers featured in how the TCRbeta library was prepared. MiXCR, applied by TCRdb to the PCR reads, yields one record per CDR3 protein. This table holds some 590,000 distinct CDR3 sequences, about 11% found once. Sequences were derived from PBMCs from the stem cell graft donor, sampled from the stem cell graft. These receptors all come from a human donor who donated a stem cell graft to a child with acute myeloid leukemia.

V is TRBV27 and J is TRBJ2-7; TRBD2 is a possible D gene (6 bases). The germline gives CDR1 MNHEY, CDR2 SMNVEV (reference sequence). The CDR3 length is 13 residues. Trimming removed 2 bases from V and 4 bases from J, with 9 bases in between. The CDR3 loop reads CASSLGLKYEQYF. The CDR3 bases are TGTGCCAGCAGTTTAGGACTAAAATACGAGCAGTACTTC.

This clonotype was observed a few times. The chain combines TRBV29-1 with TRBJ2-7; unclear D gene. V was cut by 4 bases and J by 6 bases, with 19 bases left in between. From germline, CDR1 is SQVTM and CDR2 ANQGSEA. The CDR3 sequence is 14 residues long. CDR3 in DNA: TGCAGCGTTGGGGTCAGGACCCGAAGGTCCGAGCAGTACTTC. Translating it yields CSVGVRTRRSEQYF.

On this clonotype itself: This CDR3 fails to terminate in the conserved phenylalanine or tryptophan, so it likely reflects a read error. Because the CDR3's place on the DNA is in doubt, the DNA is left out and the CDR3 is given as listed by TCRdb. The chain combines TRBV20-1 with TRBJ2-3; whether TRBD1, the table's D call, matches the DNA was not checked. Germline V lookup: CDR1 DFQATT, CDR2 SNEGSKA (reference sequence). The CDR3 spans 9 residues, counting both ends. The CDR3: CSARDVQAP.

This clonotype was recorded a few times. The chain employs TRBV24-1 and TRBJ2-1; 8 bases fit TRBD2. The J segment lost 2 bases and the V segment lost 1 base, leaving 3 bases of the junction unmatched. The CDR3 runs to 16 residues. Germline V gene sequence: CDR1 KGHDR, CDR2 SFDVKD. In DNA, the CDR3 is TGTGCCACCAGTGATTTCAGCGGGAGTACCTACAATGAGCAGTTCTTC. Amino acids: CATSDFSGSTYNEQFF.

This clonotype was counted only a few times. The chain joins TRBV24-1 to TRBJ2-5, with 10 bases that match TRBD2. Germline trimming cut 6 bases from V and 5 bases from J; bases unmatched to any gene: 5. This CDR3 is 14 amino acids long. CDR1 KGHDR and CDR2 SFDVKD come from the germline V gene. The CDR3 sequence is CATSLAGVGETQYF. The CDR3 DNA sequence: TGTGCCACCAGTCTAGCGGGAGTGGGGGAGACCCAGTACTTC.

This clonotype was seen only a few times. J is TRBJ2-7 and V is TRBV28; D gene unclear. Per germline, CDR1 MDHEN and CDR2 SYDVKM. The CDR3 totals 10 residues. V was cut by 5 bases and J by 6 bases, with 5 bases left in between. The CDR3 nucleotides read TGTGCCAGCAGTAACGGCGAGCAGTACTTC. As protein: CASSNGEQYF. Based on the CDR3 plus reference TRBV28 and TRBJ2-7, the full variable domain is DVKVTQSSRYLVKRTGEKVFLECVQDMDHENMFWYRQDPGLGLRLIYFSYDVKMKEKGDIPEGYSVSREKKERFSLILESASTNQTSMYLCASSNGEQYFGPGTRLTVT.

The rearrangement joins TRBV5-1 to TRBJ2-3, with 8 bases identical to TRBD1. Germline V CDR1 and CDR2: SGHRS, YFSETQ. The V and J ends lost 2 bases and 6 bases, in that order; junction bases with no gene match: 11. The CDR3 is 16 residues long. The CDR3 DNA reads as TGCGCCAGCAGCTTAGCACGGACAGGGAGTACGGATACGCAGTATTTT. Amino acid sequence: CASSLARTGSTDTQYF.

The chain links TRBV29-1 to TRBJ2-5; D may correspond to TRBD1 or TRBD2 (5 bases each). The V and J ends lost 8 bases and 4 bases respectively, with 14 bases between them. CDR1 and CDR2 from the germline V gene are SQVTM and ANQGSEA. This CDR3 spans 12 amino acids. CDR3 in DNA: TGCAGCATTAACGTGAGGGGAGAGACCCAGTACTTC. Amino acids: CSINVRGETQYF.

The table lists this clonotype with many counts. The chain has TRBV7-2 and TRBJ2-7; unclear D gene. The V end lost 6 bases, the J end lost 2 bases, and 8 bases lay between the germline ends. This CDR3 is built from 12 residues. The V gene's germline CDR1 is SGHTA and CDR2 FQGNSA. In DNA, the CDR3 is TGTGCCAGCAGTTTGTCCACCTACGAGCAGTACTTC. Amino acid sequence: CASSLSTYEQYF.

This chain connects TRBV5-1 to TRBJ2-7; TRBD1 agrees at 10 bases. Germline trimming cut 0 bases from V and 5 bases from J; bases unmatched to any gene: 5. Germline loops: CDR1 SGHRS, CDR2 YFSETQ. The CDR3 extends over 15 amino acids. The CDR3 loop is CASSLVGTGVDEQYF. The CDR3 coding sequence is TGCGCCAGCAGCTTGGTCGGGACAGGGGTGGACGAGCAGTACTTC.

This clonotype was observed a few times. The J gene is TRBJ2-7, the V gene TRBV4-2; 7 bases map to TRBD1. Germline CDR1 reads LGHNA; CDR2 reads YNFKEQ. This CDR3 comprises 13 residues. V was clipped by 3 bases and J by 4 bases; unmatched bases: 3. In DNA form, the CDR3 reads TGTGCCAGCAGCCATAGACAGGGTTACGAGCAGTACTTC. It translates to CASSHRQGYEQYF.

For the CDR3, the DNA is TGTGCCAGCAGCCCGCGACTAGCGGGTCCCACCTACGAGCAGTACTTC. Translated, it gives CASSPRLAGPTYEQYF. The chain couples TRBV3-1 to TRBJ2-7, with 10 bases identical to TRBD2. J was trimmed by 2 bases and V by 4 bases; bases with no gene match: 8. Germline CDR1 LGHDT, CDR2 YNNKEL (reference sequence). The CDR3 covers 16 residues.

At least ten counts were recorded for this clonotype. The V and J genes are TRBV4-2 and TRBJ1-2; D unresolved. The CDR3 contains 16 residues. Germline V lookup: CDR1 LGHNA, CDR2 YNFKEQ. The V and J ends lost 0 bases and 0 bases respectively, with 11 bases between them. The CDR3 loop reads CASSQEPMLSNYGYTF. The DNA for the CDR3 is TGTGCCAGCAGCCAAGAACCAATGTTGTCTAACTATGGCTACACCTTC.

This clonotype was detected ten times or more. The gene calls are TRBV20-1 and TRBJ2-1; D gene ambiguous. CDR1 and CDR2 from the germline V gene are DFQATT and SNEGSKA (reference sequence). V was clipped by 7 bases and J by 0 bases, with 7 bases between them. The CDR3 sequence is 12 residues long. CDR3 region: CSGTDSYNEQFF. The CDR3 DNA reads TGCAGTGGTACGGACTCCTACAATGAGCAGTTCTTC.

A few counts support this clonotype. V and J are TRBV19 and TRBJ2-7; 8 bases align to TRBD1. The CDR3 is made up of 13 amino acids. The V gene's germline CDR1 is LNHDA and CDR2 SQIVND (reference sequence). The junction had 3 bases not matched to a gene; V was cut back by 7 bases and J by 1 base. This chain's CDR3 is CASTGTGSYEQYF. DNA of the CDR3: TGTGCCAGTACAGGGACAGGATCCTACGAGCAGTACTTC. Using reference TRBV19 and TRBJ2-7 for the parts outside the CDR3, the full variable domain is DGGITQSPKYLFRKEGQNVTLSCEQNLNHDAMYWYRQDPGQGLRLIYYSQIVNDFQKGDIAEGYSVSREKKESFPLTVTSAQKNPTAFYLCASTGTGSYEQYFGPGTRLTVT.

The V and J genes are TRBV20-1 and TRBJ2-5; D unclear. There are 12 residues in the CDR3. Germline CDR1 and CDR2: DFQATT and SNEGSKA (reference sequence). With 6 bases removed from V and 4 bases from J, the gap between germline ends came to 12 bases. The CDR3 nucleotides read TGCAGTGCCGAGACGAAGGGAGAGACCCAGTACTTC. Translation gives CSAETKGETQYF.

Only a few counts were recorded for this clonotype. The CDR3 spells CASSSVVGYNEQFF. CDR3 nucleotides: TGCGCCAGCAGCTCTGTAGTGGGCTACAATGAGCAGTTCTTC. The rearrangement joins TRBV5-1 to TRBJ2-1; D is unclear. The V gene lost 3 bases and the J gene lost 3 bases, with 10 bases spanning the gap. The CDR3 runs 14 residues. Germline lookup yields CDR1 SGHRS and CDR2 YFSETQ.